Listed below are T cell receptor beta chains from one sample, sequenced in a study of T cells in tuberculosis. The data were produced by immunoSEQ multiplex PCR, yet TCRdb's version contains in-frame clones alone and is incomplete. The top ten clones hold about 3.7% of a sample with 38,000 or so clones, approximately 95% of them seen once. The sequenced material came from PBMCs. These receptor sequences come from a donor aged 10-35 years with latent tuberculosis or without tuberculosis infection. Both conserved end residues are part of each CDR3. D genes are given only for firm matches. Expanded clones are given a class, and other clones once, few, many or no size at all.

j_gene,v_gene,d_gene,abundance,CDR3aa,CDR3nt
TRBJ1-2,TRBV30,TRBD1,-,CAWSRGGTGNRYGYTF,TGTGCCTGGAGTAGGGGTGGGACAGGGAACCGGTATGGCTACACCTTC
TRBJ2-7,TRBV20-1,-,-,CSAITREQYF,TGCAGTGCTATCACCAGGGAGCAGTACTTC
TRBJ1-5,TRBV6-1,-,once,CASSATESQPQHF,TGTGCCAGCAGTGCAACAGAGAGCCAGCCCCAGCATTTT
TRBJ2-7,TRBV14,TRBD2,-,CASSQGPGLASWSYYEQYF,TGTGCCAGCAGCCAAGGACCGGGACTAGCTTCTTGGAGTTACTACGAGCAGTACTTC
TRBJ1-2,TRBV29-1,-,-,CSVDGGVVYGYTF,TGCAGCGTTGACGGGGGAGTAGTCTATGGCTACACCTTC
TRBJ2-3,TRBV15,TRBD1,-,CATSHVLQGAYTDTQYF,TGTGCCACCAGCCATGTGTTACAGGGGGCATACACAGATACGCAGTATTTT
TRBJ1-4,TRBV19,-,-,CASRRGGFTNEKLFF,TGTGCCAGTAGAAGGGGGGGATTCACTAATGAAAAACTGTTTTTT
TRBJ2-2,TRBV5-6,-,once,CASIWMEGRANTGELFF,TGTGCCAGCATCTGGATGGAGGGCAGGGCGAACACCGGGGAGCTGTTTTTT
TRBJ2-7,TRBV5-6,TRBD1,-,CASSLTDRGTYEQYF,TGTGCCAGCAGCTTAACGGACAGGGGCACATACGAGCAGTACTTC
TRBJ2-1,TRBV2,TRBD2,-,CASRAQPPLAGGNEQFF,TGTGCCAGCAGGGCCCAACCGCCCCTAGCGGGGGGGAATGAGCAGTTCTTC
TRBJ1-1,TRBV6-5,-,-,CASSYQGYTEAFF,TGTGCCAGCAGTTACCAGGGGTACACTGAAGCTTTCTTT
TRBJ1-5,TRBV12-5,-,once,CASGLPTLQGQPQHF,TGTGCTAGTGGTTTGCCCACCCTGCAGGGGCAGCCCCAGCATTTT
TRBJ2-5,TRBV5-6,TRBD2,-,CASSINRGGLLETQYF,TGTGCCAGCAGCATAAACCGGGGGGGCCTTTTGGAGACCCAGTACTTC
TRBJ1-2,TRBV6-1,-,-,CASSETRGVANYGYTF,TGTGCCAGCAGTGAAACTCGGGGGGTGGCTAACTATGGCTACACCTTC
TRBJ2-3,TRBV7-9,TRBD2,-,CASSSRTSGGTDTQYF,TGTGCCAGCAGCTCCAGGACTAGCGGGGGGACAGATACGCAGTATTTT
TRBJ1-1,TRBV10-3,-,-,CAISSPGWTEAFF,TGTGCCATCTCATCGCCAGGGTGGACTGAAGCTTTCTTT
TRBJ1-5,TRBV27,TRBD1,-,CASSEIQGIQPQHF,TGTGCCAGCAGTGAAATACAGGGGATTCAGCCCCAGCATTTT
TRBJ1-5,TRBV7-2,-,once,CASSLDRGVGQPQHF,TGTGCCAGCAGCTTAGACCGGGGGGTAGGTCAGCCCCAGCATTTT
TRBJ1-5,TRBV6-6,-,-,CASSPAGDHYQPQHF,TGTGCCAGCAGTCCAGCAGGGGACCATTATCAGCCCCAGCATTTT
TRBJ2-7,TRBV18,-,-,CASSPTEYEQYF,TGTGCCAGCTCCCCTACAGAATACGAGCAGTACTTC
TRBJ2-5,TRBV7-3,-,once,CASSRSGQGFQETQYF,TGTGCCAGCAGCCGATCAGGGCAGGGATTTCAAGAGACCCAGTACTTC
TRBJ1-2,TRBV19,-,-,CASSKRGGARDYGYTF,TGTGCCAGTAGCAAAAGGGGTGGGGCCCGCGACTATGGCTACACCTTC
TRBJ1-6,TRBV11-2,-,-,CASSSKDRRSSPLHF,TGTGCCAGCAGCTCAAAAGACAGGCGGAGTTCACCCCTCCACTTT
TRBJ1-1,TRBV15,-,once,CATSEQHLNTEAFF,TGTGCCACCAGCGAACAGCACTTGAACACTGAAGCTTTCTTT
TRBJ1-2,TRBV5-1,TRBD1,-,CASSLEGQGPNGYTF,TGCGCCAGCAGCTTGGAAGGACAGGGGCCCAATGGCTACACCTTC
TRBJ2-6,TRBV6-1,-,-,CASSGTDSGANVLTF,TGTGCCAGCAGTGGGACAGACTCTGGGGCCAACGTCCTGACTTTC
TRBJ1-1,TRBV10-3,TRBD1,once,CAISRQGARTEAFF,TGTGCCATCAGTCGTCAGGGGGCGCGGACTGAAGCTTTCTTT
TRBJ2-7,TRBV4-1,-,-,CASSVTTGSTYEQYF,TGCGCCAGCAGCGTGACAACAGGGTCCACCTACGAGCAGTACTTC
TRBJ1-5,TRBV9,-,once,CASSVDPNQNQPQHF,TGTGCCAGCAGCGTAGACCCCAACCAGAACCAGCCCCAGCATTTT
TRBJ2-7,TRBV5-4,TRBD1,-,CATRDRDEQYF,TGTGCCACAAGGGACAGGGACGAGCAGTACTTC
TRBJ1-1,TRBV2,TRBD1,-,CASSRQGTGANTEAFF,TGTGCCAGCAGCCGACAAGGGACAGGGGCGAACACTGAAGCTTTCTTT
TRBJ2-7,TRBV4-1,TRBD2,once,CASSQTSLAGDTYEQYF,TGCGCCAGCAGCCAAACTTCCCTAGCGGGGGATACCTACGAGCAGTACTTC
TRBJ1-5,TRBV6-1,-,-,CASSEPPLRGQPQHF,TGTGCCAGCAGTGAACCCCCACTCAGGGGTCAGCCCCAGCATTTT
TRBJ1-5,TRBV6-1,TRBD1,few,CASRYQDRSNQPQHF,TGTGCCAGCAGATACCAGGACAGGTCCAATCAGCCCCAGCATTTT
TRBJ1-1,TRBV5-1,TRBD1,once,CASSIRQGINTEAFF,TGCGCCAGCAGCATACGACAGGGAATAAACACTGAAGCTTTCTTT
TRBJ2-1,TRBV18,-,-,CASSVGGGYNEQFF,TGTGCCAGCTCTGTCGGTGGTGGCTACAATGAGCAGTTCTTC
TRBJ2-3,TRBV4-3,-,-,CASSPEQVRTDTQYF,TGCGCCAGCAGCCCCGAGCAGGTCCGCACAGATACGCAGTATTTT
TRBJ2-6,TRBV11-2,-,-,CASSLDSAGANVLTF,TGTGCCAGCAGCTTAGACAGTGCTGGGGCCAACGTCCTGACTTTC
TRBJ1-1,TRBV7-3,TRBD1,-,CASSARSIRRDRTNTEAFF,TGTGCCAGCAGCGCTCGCTCCATCCGACGGGACAGAACGAACACTGAAGCTTTCTTT
TRBJ1-1,TRBV6-5,-,-,CASSYYGGNTEAFF,TGTGCCAGCAGTTACTACGGAGGGAACACTGAAGCTTTCTTT
TRBJ2-3,TRBV27,-,-,CASSLSRGGTDTQYF,TGTGCCAGCAGTTTGAGTAGAGGAGGCACAGATACGCAGTATTTT
TRBJ1-4,TRBV4-1,-,-,CASSQEKMGGRATNEKLFF,TGCGCCAGCAGCCAAGAAAAAATGGGGGGGCGCGCAACTAATGAAAAACTGTTTTTT
TRBJ2-3,TRBV7-9,-,-,CASSLGTVSSTDTQYF,TGTGCCAGCAGCTTAGGGACAGTCTCAAGCACAGATACGCAGTATTTT
TRBJ2-7,TRBV30,-,-,CAGDIGYEQYF,TGTGCCGGCGACATAGGCTACGAGCAGTACTTC
TRBJ2-7,TRBV25-1,TRBD1,-,CASSDRPGTGTYEQYF,TGTGCCAGCAGTGACCGTCCCGGGACAGGGACCTACGAGCAGTACTTC
TRBJ2-2,TRBV6-5,-,once,CASRKTETGELFF,TGTGCCAGCAGGAAGACAGAGACCGGGGAGCTGTTTTTT
TRBJ2-3,TRBV10-1,-,-,CASSELGTSTDTQYF,TGCGCCAGCAGTGAACTTGGGACTAGCACAGATACGCAGTATTTT
TRBJ1-1,TRBV6-5,-,-,CASSLVSGGTEAFF,TGTGCCAGCAGTTTGGTGTCGGGAGGGACTGAAGCTTTCTTT
TRBJ2-7,TRBV7-9,TRBD1,-,CASSPRQGVAYEQYF,TGTGCCAGCAGCCCCCGACAGGGGGTGGCCTACGAGCAGTACTTC
TRBJ2-2,TRBV25-1,TRBD1,-,CASSGDPGQSAGELFF,TGTGCCAGCAGTGGAGACCCGGGACAGTCGGCCGGGGAGCTGTTTTTT
TRBJ1-2,TRBV6-1,-,-,CASSESVGPTRGYTF,TGTGCCAGCAGTGAAAGTGTGGGGCCCACGAGGGGCTACACCTTC
TRBJ2-3,TRBV5-8,TRBD1,-,CASSLSRGPSSTDTQYF,TGTGCCAGCAGCTTGTCCAGGGGGCCGTCTAGCACAGATACGCAGTATTTT
TRBJ2-7,TRBV6-5,-,-,CASSYGPGGVYEQYF,TGTGCCAGCAGTTACGGGCCCGGCGGGGTATACGAGCAGTACTTC
TRBJ1-2,TRBV30,-,-,CAWSTSGRANYGYTF,TGTGCCTGGAGTACCTCCGGCAGGGCTAACTATGGCTACACCTTC
TRBJ1-1,TRBV5-4,-,once,CASSFRGGSGTEAFF,TGTGCCAGCAGCTTTCGAGGAGGCTCCGGGACTGAAGCTTTCTTT
TRBJ1-1,TRBV6-5,TRBD1,-,CASSYGTGMNTEAFF,TGTGCCAGCAGTTACGGGACAGGGATGAACACTGAAGCTTTCTTT
TRBJ2-1,TRBV7-3,TRBD1,-,CASSTTGPNEQFF,TGTGCCAGCAGCACGACAGGGCCCAATGAGCAGTTCTTC